The 29 T cell receptor beta chains below all came from one sample that was sequenced in a study of cytomegalovirus exposure and HLA in healthy donors. Primers included in the PCR were 60 Vbeta and 13 Jbeta primers. TCRdb keeps only in-frame clones here, not all; method: immunoSEQ multiplex PCR. The table shows around 140,000 clones, with about three quarters occurring only once. Sample: PBMCs. These receptors originate from a middle-aged man in good health and CMV-seropositive.

The chain combines TRBV10-3 with TRBJ1-2, with 10 bases fitting TRBD1. The V gene end was trimmed by 4 bases and the J gene end by 0 bases; junction bases not matched to a gene: 5. The CDR3 has 16 amino acids. Germline lookup yields CDR1 ENHRY and CDR2 SYGVKD. The CDR3: CAISGQGAKANYGYTF. The CDR3 DNA follows: TGTGCCATCAGTGGACAGGGGGCGAAAGCTAACTATGGCTACACCTTC.

This clone has only a few counts. CDR3 residues: CASSLGAGGLNTEAFF. The DNA of the CDR3 is TGTGCCAGCAGCTTAGGAGCAGGGGGTTTGAACACTGAAGCTTTCTTT. This chain uses TRBV7-8 with TRBJ1-1; 7 bases agree with TRBD1. The junction had 5 bases not matched to a gene; V was cut back by 1 base and J by 0 bases. Germline V gives CDR1 SGHVS, CDR2 FQNEAQ. This CDR3 contains 16 residues. The full variable domain, with the rest looked up from reference TRBV7-8 and TRBJ1-1, is GAGVSQSPRYKVAKRGQDVALRCDPISGHVSLFWYQQALGQGPEFLTYFQNEAQLDKSGLPSDRFFAERPEGSVSTLKIQRTQQEDSAVYLCASSLGAGGLNTEAFFGQGTRLTVV.

In this sample, this clone turned up a few times. This chain links TRBV27 with TRBJ2-7; weak D call: TRBD1 (5 bases). Trimming took off 2 bases at V and 7 bases at J, with 15 bases between the two ends. CDR1 and CDR2 from the germline V gene are MNHEY and SMNVEV (reference sequence). There are 14 residues in the CDR3. As DNA, the CDR3 is TGTGCCAGCAGTTTAGACACTAACAACAGGGAGCAGTACTTC. It yields the protein CASSLDTNNREQYF.

The rearrangement links TRBV4-2 to TRBJ2-7; 9 nucleotides align to TRBD2. CDR3 length: 17 residues. After removal of 1 base from V and 0 bases from J, the junction contained 7 bases not matched to a gene. CDR1 and CDR2 (germline): LGHNA, YNFKEQ. In DNA, the CDR3 is TGTGCCAGCAGCCAAGCCGAGGCTAGCGGGATCTCCTACGAGCAGTACTTC. It is translated as CASSQAEASGISYEQYF.

The genes are TRBV9 and TRBJ1-3; a weak D match, TRBD1 (5 bases). The germline V gene has CDR1 SGDLS and CDR2 YYNGEE. The V end was cut by 0 bases, the J end by 4 bases, with 11 bases between. The CDR3 loop spans 15 amino acids. The CDR3 coding sequence is TGTGCCAGCAGCGTAGGTCAGGGTTCAGGAAACACCATATATTTT. Translating it yields CASSVGQGSGNTIYF.

A few counts support this clone. The chain has TRBV29-1 and TRBJ2-7, with TRBD2 matching 7 bases. Germline V gives CDR1 SQVTM, CDR2 ANQGSEA. The V segment lost 4 bases and the J segment 2 bases; nucleotides outside the gene matches: 5. There are 13 residues in the CDR3. The CDR3 nucleotides read TGCAGCGTTGGGGAGGGATTCGCCTACGAGCAGTACTTC. Protein product: CSVGEGFAYEQYF.

This clone was counted a few times. This sequence joins TRBV10-3 and TRBJ2-3; 9 bases agree with TRBD1. The CDR3 is 13 amino acids. Per germline, CDR1 ENHRY and CDR2 SYGVKD. V dropped 5 bases and J dropped 14; count of bases not matched to a gene: 11. The CDR3 spells CAISPGQGYPTYF. The CDR3 DNA sequence: TGTGCCATCAGTCCGGGACAGGGCTACCCAACGTATTTT.

The sample holds many counts of this clone. The V gene is TRBV6-5, the J gene TRBJ2-1, with 10 positions matching TRBD1. The CDR3 is made up of 13 amino acids. J gave up 10 bases and V 10 bases, and 10 bases lay outside the gene matches. The germline gives CDR1 MNHEY, CDR2 SVGAGI. CDR3 loop: CAIGTGVGREQFF. The CDR3 nucleotides are TGTGCCATCGGGACAGGGGTTGGAAGGGAGCAGTTCTTC.

The V and J genes are TRBV7-8 and TRBJ2-7; maybe TRBD1 (6 bases). The CDR3 runs 12 residues. CDR1 and CDR2 from the germline V gene are SGHVS and FQNEAQ. Trimming removed 4 bases from V and 3 bases from J, with 7 bases in between. The CDR3 nucleotides read TGTGCCAGCAGCTGGGACAACTACGAGCAGTACTTC. This translates into CASSWDNYEQYF.

This chain links TRBV5-5 with TRBJ2-1; TRBD2 aligns across 8 bases. Germline CDR1 SGHKS, CDR2 YYEKEE (reference sequence). The CDR3 length is 15 residues. V lost 4 bases, J lost 10 bases, and 13 bases stayed unmatched. CDR3 loop: CASSREPGTSWEQFF. DNA for the CDR3: TGTGCCAGCAGCCGCGAACCAGGGACTAGTTGGGAGCAGTTCTTC.

V is TRBV5-6 and J is TRBJ2-1; a possible D gene is TRBD2 (6 bases). The V and J ends lost 0 bases and 7 bases respectively, with 20 bases between them. Germline-derived CDR1 and CDR2 are SGHDT and YYEEEE. The CDR3 runs 17 residues. CDR3 sequence: CASSLGPTGVALNEQFF. The DNA of the CDR3 is TGTGCCAGCAGCTTGGGGCCCACGGGAGTGGCCCTAAATGAGCAGTTCTTC.

The rearrangement joins TRBV9 to TRBJ2-2; D uncertain. V was shortened by 0 bases and J by 4 bases, with 10 bases between the two germline ends. The V gene's germline CDR1 is SGDLS and CDR2 YYNGEE. CDR3 length equals 15 residues. CDR3 nucleotides: TGTGCCAGCAGCGTAGGGCTAGTCCGCACCGGGGAGCTGTTTTTT. Encoded protein: CASSVGLVRTGELFF.

This chain uses TRBV7-2 with TRBJ2-4; 11 positions match TRBD2. The CDR3 runs 19 residues. The germline gives CDR1 SGHTA, CDR2 FQGNSA. After removal of 4 bases from V and 0 bases from J, the junction contained 11 bases not matched to a gene. CDR3 in DNA: TGTGCCAGCAGCTCCTACCTAGCGGGAGGTAGCCTAGCCAAAAACATTCAGTACTTC. Protein product: CASSSYLAGGSLAKNIQYF. Variable domain in full (rest from reference TRBV7-2 and TRBJ2-4): GAGVSQSPSNKVTEKGKDVELRCDPISGHTALYWYRQSLGQGLEFLIYFQGNSAPDKSGLPSDRFSAERTGGSVSTLTIQRTQQEDSAVYLCASSSYLAGGSLAKNIQYFGAGTRLSVL.

The chain carries TRBV7-2 and TRBJ2-7, with TRBD2 identical over 10 bases. The CDR3 length is 15 residues. Germline CDR1 SGHTA, CDR2 FQGNSA. V shed 5 bases, J shed 2 bases, and the junction held 6 bases outside the gene matches. The CDR3 protein is CASSDPLAGPYEQYF. CDR3 sequence (DNA): TGTGCCAGCAGCGACCCACTAGCGGGGCCCTACGAGCAGTACTTC.

The chain couples TRBV19 to TRBJ2-2; no definite D call. Deletions cut 1 base from V and 4 bases from J, with 7 bases between. The V gene's germline CDR1 is LNHDA and CDR2 SQIVND (reference sequence). The CDR3 sequence is 14 residues long. CDR3 sequence: CASSIGASTGELFF. Here the CDR3 DNA reads TGTGCCAGTAGTATAGGGGCCTCCACCGGGGAGCTGTTTTTT.

The rearrangement joins TRBV10-3 to TRBJ2-2; 10 bases map to TRBD2. Germline loops: CDR1 ENHRY, CDR2 SYGVKD. The CDR3 extends over 20 amino acids. Trimming cost V 3 bases and J 0 bases; bases outside gene matches: 13. In nucleotides, the CDR3 is TGTGCCATCAGTGAACGGTGGCTAGCGGGAGCAGACGCGAACACCGGGGAGCTGTTTTTT. It translates to CAISERWLAGADANTGELFF.

This clone came up once. The chain joins TRBV9 to TRBJ2-2, with 14 bases identical to TRBD2. This CDR3 has 16 residues. Germline V CDR1 and CDR2: SGDLS, YYNGEE. V shed 6 bases and J 4 bases; nucleotides not matched to a gene: 5. CDR3 nucleotide sequence: TGTGCCAGCACCTTGGGACTAGCGGGAGCCACCGGGGAGCTGTTTTTT. Translation: CASTLGLAGATGELFF. The entire variable domain, with the rest obtained from reference TRBV9 and TRBJ2-2, is as follows: DSGVTQTPKHLITATGQRVTLRCSPRSGDLSVYWYQQSLDQGLQFLIQYYNGEERAKGNILERFSAQQFPDLHSELNLSSLELGDSALYFCASTLGLAGATGELFFGEGSRLTVL.

The chain has TRBV2 and TRBJ1-1, with TRBD1 matching over 8 bases. V dropped 6 bases and J dropped 5; count of bases not matched to a gene: 8. CDR3 length equals 14 residues. Germline V gives CDR1 SNHLY, CDR2 FYNNEI. CDR3: CASSGQGRRTEAFF. The CDR3 bases are TGTGCCAGCAGCGGACAGGGACGAAGGACTGAAGCTTTCTTT.

V and J are TRBV13 and TRBJ2-7, with 8 bases fitting TRBD2. The J segment lost 3 bases and the V segment lost 4 bases, leaving 5 bases of the junction unmatched. This CDR3 comprises 14 residues. CDR1 is PRHDT, CDR2 FYEKMQ, per germline (reference sequence). For the CDR3, the DNA is TGTGCCAGCAGCTCGACCGGGACTAGCTACGAGCAGTACTTC. Protein product: CASSSTGTSYEQYF.

V is TRBV7-9 and J is TRBJ2-1; D is perhaps TRBD2 (5 bases). The germline V and J ends were trimmed by 5 bases and 5 bases, with 16 bases remaining between them. This CDR3 has 15 amino acids. Germline values: CDR1 SEHNR, CDR2 FQNEAQ (reference sequence). DNA for the CDR3: TGTGCCAGCAGCCCAAAGGCGGGTTGGGACAATGAGCAGTTCTTC. Amino acids: CASSPKAGWDNEQFF.

In DNA form, the CDR3 reads TGTGCCAGCAGCTTAGTGGGACTCCGGGACTACGAGCAGTACTTC. Encoded protein: CASSLVGLRDYEQYF. The chain uses TRBV13 and TRBJ2-7; TRBD2 is a possible D gene (6 bases). Germline V CDR1 and CDR2: PRHDT, FYEKMQ (reference sequence). The CDR3 covers 15 residues. V was pared by 1 base and J by 3 bases, with 13 bases between.

CDR3 bases: TGTGCCAGCAGTACTATGGGGGGGGGTCAGCCCCAGCATTTT. It is translated as CASSTMGGGQPQHF. The chain carries TRBV6-1 and TRBJ1-5; D is possibly TRBD1 (5 bases). V was trimmed by 5 bases and J by 6 bases, leaving 14 bases between them. The germline V gene has CDR1 MNHNS and CDR2 SASEGT. The CDR3 consists of 14 residues.

The V gene is TRBV19, the J gene TRBJ1-5; D is possibly TRBD1 (6 bases). Germline loops: CDR1 LNHDA, CDR2 SQIVND (reference sequence). The CDR3 runs 18 residues. The V gene lost 4 bases and the J gene lost 0 bases, with 19 bases spanning the gap. CDR3 in DNA: TGTGCCAGTAGTAGGGGGGGACAAAACTTACCTAGCAATCAGCCCCAGCATTTT. Its translation is CASSRGGQNLPSNQPQHF.

This chain links TRBV28 with TRBJ1-2; 7 positions match TRBD1. Germline lookup yields CDR1 MDHEN and CDR2 SYDVKM. The length of the CDR3 is 14 residues. The V gene end was trimmed by 7 bases and the J gene end by 5 bases; junction bases not matched to a gene: 10. CDR3 in DNA: TGTGCCAGCAACGGTGAGAGGGGGCCTTATGGCTACACCTTC. The encoded protein is CASNGERGPYGYTF.

This clone was observed once. The chain is built from TRBV5-8 and TRBJ2-1, with D maybe TRBD2 (6 bases). V lost 5 bases, J lost 8 bases, and 20 bases lay in between. This CDR3 has 15 residues. Germline V gene data show CDR1 as SGHTS and CDR2 as YDEGEE. CDR3 sequence: CASSSRLGIGDEQFF. The CDR3 nucleotides are TGTGCCAGCAGTTCACGACTAGGGATCGGCGATGAGCAGTTCTTC. The variable domain in full, with the rest retrieved from reference TRBV5-8 and TRBJ2-1, is EAGVTQSPTHLIKTRGQQATLRCSPISGHTSVYWYQQALGLGLQFLLWYDEGEERNRGNFPPRFSGRQFPNYSSELNVNALELEDSALYLCASSSRLGIGDEQFFGPGTRLTVL.

This chain connects TRBV7-8 to TRBJ1-5; 9 bases map to TRBD1. The CDR3 is 15 residues long. Germline loops: CDR1 SGHVS, CDR2 FQNEAQ. J was trimmed by 5 bases and V by 5 bases; bases with no gene match: 7. DNA of the CDR3: TGTGCCAGCAGCGCAGGGACAGGGAAAGATCAGCCCCAGCATTTT. Amino acids: CASSAGTGKDQPQHF.

In regard to this clone: Other DNA sequences from this sample encode an identical CDR3 as well. The chain uses TRBV28 and TRBJ2-1, with 7 bases identical to TRBD1. The V segment lost 3 bases and the J segment 7 bases; nucleotides outside the gene matches: 9. The CDR3 runs 15 residues. Germline V lookup: CDR1 MDHEN, CDR2 SYDVKM. CDR3 in amino acids: CASSLTGTALNEQFF. The CDR3 bases are TGTGCCAGCAGTTTGACCGGGACAGCTCTGAATGAGCAGTTCTTC.

This rearrangement joins TRBV27 to TRBJ2-7, with 11 nucleotides matching TRBD2. Unmatched junction bases numbered 6, after V lost 4 bases and J lost 4 bases. CDR1 is MNHEY and CDR2 is SMNVEV in the germline V gene (reference sequence). CDR3 length: 15 amino acids. The CDR3 DNA reads TGTGCCAGCAGTTCACTAGCGGGAGTCGCATACGAGCAGTACTTC. Its protein product is CASSSLAGVAYEQYF.

The chain employs TRBV6-6 and TRBJ2-3; 10 bases are a match to TRBD2. V lost 5 bases to trimming and J lost 0 bases; unmatched junction nucleotides: 5. CDR3 length: 16 amino acids. CDR1 and CDR2 from the germline V gene are MNHNY and SVGAGI (reference sequence). The CDR3 here is CASSRPSGGSTDTQYF. The CDR3 nucleotides read TGTGCCAGCAGTCGACCTAGCGGGGGAAGCACAGATACGCAGTATTTT.